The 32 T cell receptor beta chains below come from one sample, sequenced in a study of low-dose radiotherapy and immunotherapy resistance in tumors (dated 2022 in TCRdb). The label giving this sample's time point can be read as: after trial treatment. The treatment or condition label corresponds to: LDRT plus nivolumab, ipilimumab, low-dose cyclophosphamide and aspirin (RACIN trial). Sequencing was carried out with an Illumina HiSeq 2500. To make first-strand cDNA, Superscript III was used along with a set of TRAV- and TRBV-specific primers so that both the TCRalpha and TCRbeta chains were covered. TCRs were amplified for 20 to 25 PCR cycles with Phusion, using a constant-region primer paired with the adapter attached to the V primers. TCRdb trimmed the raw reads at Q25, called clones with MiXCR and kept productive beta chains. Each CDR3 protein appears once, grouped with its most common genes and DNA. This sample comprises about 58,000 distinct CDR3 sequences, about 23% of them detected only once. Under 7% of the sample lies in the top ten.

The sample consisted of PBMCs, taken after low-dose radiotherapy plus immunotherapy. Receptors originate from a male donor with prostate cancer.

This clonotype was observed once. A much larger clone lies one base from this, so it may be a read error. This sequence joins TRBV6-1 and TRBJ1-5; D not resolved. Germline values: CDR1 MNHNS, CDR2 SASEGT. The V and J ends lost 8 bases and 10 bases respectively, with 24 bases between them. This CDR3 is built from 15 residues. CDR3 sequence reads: CASSKSDLPLDPQHF. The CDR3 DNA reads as TGTGCCAGCTCCAAATCTGACCTACCCCTTGACCCCCAGCATTTT.

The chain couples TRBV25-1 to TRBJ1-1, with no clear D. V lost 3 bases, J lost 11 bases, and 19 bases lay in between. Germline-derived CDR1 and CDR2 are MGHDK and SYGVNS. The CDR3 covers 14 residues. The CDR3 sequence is CASSDRSLLLGAFF. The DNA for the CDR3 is TGTGCCAGCAGTGACAGGTCGCTATTGCTCGGTGCTTTCTTT.

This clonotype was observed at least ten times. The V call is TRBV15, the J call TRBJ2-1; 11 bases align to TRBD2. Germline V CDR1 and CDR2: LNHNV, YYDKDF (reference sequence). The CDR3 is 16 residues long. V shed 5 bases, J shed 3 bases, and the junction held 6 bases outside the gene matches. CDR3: CATSLSGTSGYNEQFF. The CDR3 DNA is TGTGCCACCAGCTTATCCGGGACTAGCGGCTACAATGAGCAGTTCTTC.

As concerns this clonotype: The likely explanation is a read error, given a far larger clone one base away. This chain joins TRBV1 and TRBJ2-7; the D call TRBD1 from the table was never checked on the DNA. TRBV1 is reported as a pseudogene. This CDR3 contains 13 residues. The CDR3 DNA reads TGCGCCGGCAGCCAAGGTCCCACCTACGAGCAGTACTTC. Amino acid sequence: CAGSQGPTYEQYF.

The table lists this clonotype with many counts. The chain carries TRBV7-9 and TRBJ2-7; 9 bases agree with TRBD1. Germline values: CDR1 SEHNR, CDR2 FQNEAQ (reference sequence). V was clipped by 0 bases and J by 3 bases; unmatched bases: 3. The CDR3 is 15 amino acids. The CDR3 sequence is CASSLARQGGYEQYF. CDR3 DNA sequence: TGTGCCAGCAGCTTAGCCCGACAGGGGGGCTACGAGCAGTACTTC. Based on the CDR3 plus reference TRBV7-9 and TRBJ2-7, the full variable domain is DTGVSQNPRHKITKRGQNVTFRCDPISEHNRLYWYRQTLGQGPEFLTYFQNEAQLEKSRLLSDRFSAERPKGSFSTLEIQRTEQGDSAMYLCASSLARQGGYEQYFGPGTRLTVT.

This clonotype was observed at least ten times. CDR3 bases: TGTGCCAGCAAACCGGGACAGGGCACAGATACGCAGTATTTT. Translated: CASKPGQGTDTQYF. V is TRBV6-5 and J is TRBJ2-3; 8 bases match TRBD1. V dropped 7 bases and J dropped 1; count of bases not matched to a gene: 4. Germline CDR1 is MNHEY and CDR2 is SVGAGI. There are 14 residues in the CDR3.

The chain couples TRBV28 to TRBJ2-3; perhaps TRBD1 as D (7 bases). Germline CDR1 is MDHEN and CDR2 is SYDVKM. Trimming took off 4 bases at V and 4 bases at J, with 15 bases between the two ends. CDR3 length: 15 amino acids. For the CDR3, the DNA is TGTGCCAGCAGTTGCGGGACAGCGACCTCAGATACGCAGTATTTT. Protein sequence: CASSCGTATSDTQYF. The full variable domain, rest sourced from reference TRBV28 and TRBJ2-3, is DVKVTQSSRYLVKRTGEKVFLECVQDMDHENMFWYRQDPGLGLRLIYFSYDVKMKEKGDIPEGYSVSREKKERFSLILESASTNQTSMYLCASSCGTATSDTQYFGPGTRLTVL.

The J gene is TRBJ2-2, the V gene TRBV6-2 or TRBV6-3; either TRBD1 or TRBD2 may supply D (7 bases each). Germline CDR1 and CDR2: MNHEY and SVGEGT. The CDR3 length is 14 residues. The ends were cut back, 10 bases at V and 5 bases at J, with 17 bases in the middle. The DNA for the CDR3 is TGTGCCACAGGGGGAGGGGCGGGAACCGGGGAGCTGTTTTTT. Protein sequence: CATGGGAGTGELFF.

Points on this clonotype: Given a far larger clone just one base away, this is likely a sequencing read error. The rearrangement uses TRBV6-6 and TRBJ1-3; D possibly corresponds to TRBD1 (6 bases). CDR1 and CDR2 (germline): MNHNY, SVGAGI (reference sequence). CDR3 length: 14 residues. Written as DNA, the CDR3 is TGTGCCTGCAGTCCCCTAGGGGGTGGAAACACCATATATTTT. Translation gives CACSPLGGGNTIYF.

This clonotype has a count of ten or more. CDR3 nucleotide sequence: TGTGCCAGCAGTTCTACAGGGAACACTGAAGCTTTCTTT. This gives the protein CASSSTGNTEAFF. The chain joins TRBV6-6 to TRBJ1-1; TRBD1 might be the D (5 bases). CDR1 and CDR2 from the germline V gene are MNHNY and SVGAGI (reference sequence). CDR3 length equals 13 residues. Deletions cut 4 bases from V and 1 base from J, with 7 bases between.

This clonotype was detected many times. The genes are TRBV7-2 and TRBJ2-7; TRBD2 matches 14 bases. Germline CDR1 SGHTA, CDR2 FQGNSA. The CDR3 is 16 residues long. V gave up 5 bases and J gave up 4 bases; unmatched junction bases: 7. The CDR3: CASSPQTSGGVYEQYF. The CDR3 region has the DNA TGTGCCAGCAGCCCGCAGACTAGCGGGGGGGTGTACGAGCAGTACTTC.

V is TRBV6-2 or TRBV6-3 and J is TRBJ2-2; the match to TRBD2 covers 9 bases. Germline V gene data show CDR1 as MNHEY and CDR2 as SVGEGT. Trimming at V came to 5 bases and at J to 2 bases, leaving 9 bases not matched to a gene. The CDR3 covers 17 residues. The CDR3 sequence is CASSQTSGQGNTGELFF. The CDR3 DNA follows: TGTGCCAGCAGTCAGACTAGCGGACAAGGAAACACCGGGGAGCTGTTTTTT.

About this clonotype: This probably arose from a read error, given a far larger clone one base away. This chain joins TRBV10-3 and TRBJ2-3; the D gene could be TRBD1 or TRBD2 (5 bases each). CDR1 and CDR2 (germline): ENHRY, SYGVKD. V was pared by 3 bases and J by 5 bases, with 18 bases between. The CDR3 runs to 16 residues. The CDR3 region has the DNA TGTGCCATCAGTGATCGAGGGGAACGAATTCTAGATACGCAGTATTTT. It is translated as CAISDRGERILDTQYF.

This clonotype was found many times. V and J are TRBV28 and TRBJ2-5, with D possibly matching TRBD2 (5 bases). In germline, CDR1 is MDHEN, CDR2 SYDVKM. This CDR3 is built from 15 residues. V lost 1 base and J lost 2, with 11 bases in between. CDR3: CASSLSGLLQETQYF. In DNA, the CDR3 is TGTGCCAGCAGTTTATCCGGACTGTTACAAGAGACCCAGTACTTC.

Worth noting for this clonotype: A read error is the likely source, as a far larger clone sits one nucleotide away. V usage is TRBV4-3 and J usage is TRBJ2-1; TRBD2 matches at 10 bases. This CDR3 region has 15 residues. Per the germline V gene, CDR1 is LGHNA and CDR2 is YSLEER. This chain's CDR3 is CASSFAGTSDNEQSF. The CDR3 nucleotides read TGCGCCAGCAGCTTCGCCGGGACTAGCGACAATGAGCAGTCCTTC.

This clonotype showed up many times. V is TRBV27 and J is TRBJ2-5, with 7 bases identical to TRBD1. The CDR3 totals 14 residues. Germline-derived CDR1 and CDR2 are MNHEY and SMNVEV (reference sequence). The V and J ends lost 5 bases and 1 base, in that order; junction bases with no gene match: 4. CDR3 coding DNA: TGTGCCAGCAGTGCCCCAGGGGGCCAAGAGACCCAGTACTTC. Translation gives CASSAPGGQETQYF.

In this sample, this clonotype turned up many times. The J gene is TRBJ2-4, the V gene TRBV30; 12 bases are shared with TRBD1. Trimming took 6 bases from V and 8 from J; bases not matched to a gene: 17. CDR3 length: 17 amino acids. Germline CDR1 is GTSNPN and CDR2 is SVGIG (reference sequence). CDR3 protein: CACTLGIRDRGLDIQYF. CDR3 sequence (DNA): TGTGCCTGCACCTTGGGGATCCGGGACAGGGGGCTGGACATTCAGTACTTC.

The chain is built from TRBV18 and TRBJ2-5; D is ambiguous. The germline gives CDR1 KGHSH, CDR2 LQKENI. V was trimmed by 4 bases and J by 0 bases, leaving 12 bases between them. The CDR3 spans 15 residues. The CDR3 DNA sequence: TGTGCCAGCTCACGCCGAAGCGCGTACCAAGAGACCCAGTACTTC. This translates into CASSRRSAYQETQYF.

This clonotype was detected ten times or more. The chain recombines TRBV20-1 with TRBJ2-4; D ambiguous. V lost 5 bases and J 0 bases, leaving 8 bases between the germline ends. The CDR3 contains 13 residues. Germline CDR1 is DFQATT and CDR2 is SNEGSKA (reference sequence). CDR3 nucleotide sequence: TGCAGTGCTGATACGCTAGCCAAAAACATTCAGTACTTC. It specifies CSADTLAKNIQYF.

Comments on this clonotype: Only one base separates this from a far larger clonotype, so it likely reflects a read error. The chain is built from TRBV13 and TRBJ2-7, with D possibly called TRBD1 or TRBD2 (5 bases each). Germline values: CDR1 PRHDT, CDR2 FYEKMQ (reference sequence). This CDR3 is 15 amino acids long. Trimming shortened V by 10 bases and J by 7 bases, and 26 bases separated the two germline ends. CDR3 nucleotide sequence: TGTGCCATCAGTGAGGTTCGGGGCTCGGGCAATGAGCAGTACTTC. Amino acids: CAISEVRGSGNEQYF.

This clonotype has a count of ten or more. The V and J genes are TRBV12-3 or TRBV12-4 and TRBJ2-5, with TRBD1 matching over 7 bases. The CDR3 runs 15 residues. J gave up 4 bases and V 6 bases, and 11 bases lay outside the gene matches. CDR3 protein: CASSPQGVGVETQYF. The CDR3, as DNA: TGTGCCAGCAGCCCCCAGGGGGTTGGAGTAGAGACCCAGTACTTC.

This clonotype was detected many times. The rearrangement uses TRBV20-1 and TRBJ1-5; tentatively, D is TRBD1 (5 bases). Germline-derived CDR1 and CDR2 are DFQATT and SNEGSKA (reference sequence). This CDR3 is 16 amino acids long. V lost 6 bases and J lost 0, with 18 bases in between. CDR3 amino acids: CSAYPAGGNSNQPQHF. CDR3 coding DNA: TGCAGTGCCTACCCAGCGGGGGGTAATAGCAATCAGCCCCAGCATTTT.

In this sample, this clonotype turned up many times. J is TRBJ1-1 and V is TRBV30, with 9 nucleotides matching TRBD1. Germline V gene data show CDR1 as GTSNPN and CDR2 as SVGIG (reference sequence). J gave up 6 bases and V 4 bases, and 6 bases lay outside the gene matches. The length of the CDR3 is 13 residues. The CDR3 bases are TGTGCCTGGAAGAACGACAGGGGGGCTGAAGCTTTCTTT. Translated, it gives CAWKNDRGAEAFF. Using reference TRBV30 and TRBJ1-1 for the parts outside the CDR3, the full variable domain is SQTIHQWPATLVQPVGSPLSLECTVEGTSNPNLYWYRQAAGRGLQLLFYSVGIGQISSEVPQNLSASRPQDRQFILSSKKLLLSDSGFYLCAWKNDRGAEAFFGQGTRLTVV.

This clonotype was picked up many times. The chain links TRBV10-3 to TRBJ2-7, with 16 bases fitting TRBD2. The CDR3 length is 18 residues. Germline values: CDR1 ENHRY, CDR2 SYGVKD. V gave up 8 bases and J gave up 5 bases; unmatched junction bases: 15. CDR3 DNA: TGTGCCATCTCCTCCGGGACTAGCGGGGGGGCCGGGGGTGACGAGCAGTACTTC. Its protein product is CAISSGTSGGAGGDEQYF.

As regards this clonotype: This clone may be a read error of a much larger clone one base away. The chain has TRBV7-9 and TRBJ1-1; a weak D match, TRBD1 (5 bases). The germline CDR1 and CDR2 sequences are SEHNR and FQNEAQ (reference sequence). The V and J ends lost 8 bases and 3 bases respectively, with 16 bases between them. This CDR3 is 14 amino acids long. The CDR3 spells CASGSLGGDTEAFF. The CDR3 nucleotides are TGTGCCAGCGGCTCTCTTGGAGGGGACACTGAAGCTTTCTTT.

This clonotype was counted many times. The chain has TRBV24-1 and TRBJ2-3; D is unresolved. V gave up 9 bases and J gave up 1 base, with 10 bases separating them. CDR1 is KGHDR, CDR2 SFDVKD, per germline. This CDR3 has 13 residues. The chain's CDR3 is CATGYRGTDTQYF. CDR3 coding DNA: TGTGCCACCGGATACCGGGGCACAGATACGCAGTATTTT.

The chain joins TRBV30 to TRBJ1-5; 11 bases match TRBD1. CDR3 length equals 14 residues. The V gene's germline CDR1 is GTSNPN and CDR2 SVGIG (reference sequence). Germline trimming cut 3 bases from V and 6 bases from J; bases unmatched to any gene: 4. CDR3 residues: CAWSGTGGGQPQHF. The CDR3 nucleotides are TGTGCCTGGAGCGGGACAGGGGGAGGTCAGCCCCAGCATTTT.

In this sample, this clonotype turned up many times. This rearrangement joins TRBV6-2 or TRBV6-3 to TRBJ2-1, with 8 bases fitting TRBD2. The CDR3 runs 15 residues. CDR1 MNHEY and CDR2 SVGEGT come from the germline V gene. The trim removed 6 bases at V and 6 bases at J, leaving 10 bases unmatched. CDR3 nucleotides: TGTGCCAGCAGCGTAGCGGGGTCCTTCCCCAATGAGCAGTTCTTC. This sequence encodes CASSVAGSFPNEQFF.

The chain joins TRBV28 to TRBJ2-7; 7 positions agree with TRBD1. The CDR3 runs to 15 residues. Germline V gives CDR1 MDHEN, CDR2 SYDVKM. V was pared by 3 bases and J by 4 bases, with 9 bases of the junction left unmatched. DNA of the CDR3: TGTGCCAGCAGTTTTGACCCCGGGACAGCGTACGAGCAGTACTTC. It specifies CASSFDPGTAYEQYF.

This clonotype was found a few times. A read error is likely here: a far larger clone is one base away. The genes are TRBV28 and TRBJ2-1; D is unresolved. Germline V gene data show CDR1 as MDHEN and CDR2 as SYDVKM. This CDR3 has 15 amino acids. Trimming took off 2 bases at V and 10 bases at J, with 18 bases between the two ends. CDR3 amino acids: CASSLTTAGSYEQFF. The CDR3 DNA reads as TGTGCCAGCAGTTTAACTACGGCAGGTAGCTACGAGCAGTTCTTC. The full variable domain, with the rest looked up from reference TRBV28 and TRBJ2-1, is DVKVTQSSRYLVKRTGEKVFLECVQDMDHENMFWYRQDPGLGLRLIYFSYDVKMKEKGDIPEGYSVSREKKERFSLILESASTNQTSMYLCASSLTTAGSYEQFFGPGTRLTVL.

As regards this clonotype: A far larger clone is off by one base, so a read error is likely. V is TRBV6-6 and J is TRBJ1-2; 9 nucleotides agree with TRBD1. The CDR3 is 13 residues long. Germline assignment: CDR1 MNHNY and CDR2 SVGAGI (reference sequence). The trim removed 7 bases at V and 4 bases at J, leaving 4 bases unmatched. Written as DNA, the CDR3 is TGTGCCAGCACCACAGGGGGCTCCTATGGCTACACCTTC. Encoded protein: CASTTGGSYGYTF.

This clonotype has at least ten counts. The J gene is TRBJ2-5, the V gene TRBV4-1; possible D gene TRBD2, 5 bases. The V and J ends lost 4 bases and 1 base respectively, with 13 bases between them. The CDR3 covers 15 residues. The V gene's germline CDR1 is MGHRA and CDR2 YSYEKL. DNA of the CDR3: TGCGCCAGCAGCCTAGACGGACTCTTCCAAGAGACCCAGTACTTC. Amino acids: CASSLDGLFQETQYF.